The source of this T cell receptor beta chain is a study of T cell repertoires in cytomegalovirus infection. Study observations and caveats: There were HLA-C-restricted CMV-specific TCR beta clonotypes dominating the ex vivo response.

TCRdb re-called the reads with MiXCR, one entry per CDR3 protein. Here the sample spans 450,000 to 650,000 distinct CDR3 sequences, 40% being singletons. This CDR3 contains 13 residues. V lost 1 base, J lost 5 bases, and 8 bases lay in between. CDR1 and CDR2 (germline): SGHVS, FQNEAQ. Remarks on this clonotype: The antigen remains unidentified.

This sample comprised cultured PBMCs, obtained from culture after CMV antigen stimulation. The clonotype comes from a human donor in good health (CMV status not recorded). Some clones in this sample may be carry-over from other donors' samples. The chain joins TRBV7-8 to TRBJ1-2; D is uncertain. The CDR3 DNA follows: TGTGCCAGCAGCTTAGATGTGGAGTATGGCTACACCTTC. Translating it yields CASSLDVEYGYTF.